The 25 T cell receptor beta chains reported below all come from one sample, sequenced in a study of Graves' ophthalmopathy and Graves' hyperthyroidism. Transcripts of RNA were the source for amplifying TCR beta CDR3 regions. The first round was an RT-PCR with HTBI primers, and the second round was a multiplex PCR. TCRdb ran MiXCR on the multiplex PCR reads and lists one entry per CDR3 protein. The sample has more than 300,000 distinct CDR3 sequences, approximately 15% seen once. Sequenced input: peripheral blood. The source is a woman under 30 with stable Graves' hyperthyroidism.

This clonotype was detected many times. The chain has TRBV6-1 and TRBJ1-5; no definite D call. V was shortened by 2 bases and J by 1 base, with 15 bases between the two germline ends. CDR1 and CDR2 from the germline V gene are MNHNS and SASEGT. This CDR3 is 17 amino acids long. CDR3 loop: CASSENVGMLSNQPQHF. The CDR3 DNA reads TGTGCCAGCAGTGAAAATGTGGGAATGCTAAGCAATCAGCCCCAGCATTTT.

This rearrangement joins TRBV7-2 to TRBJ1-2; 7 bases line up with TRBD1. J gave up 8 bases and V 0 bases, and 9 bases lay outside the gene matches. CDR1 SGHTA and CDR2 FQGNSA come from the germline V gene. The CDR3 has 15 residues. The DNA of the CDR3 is TGTGCCAGCAGCTTAGCGGGAACCGGGACAGAGGGCTACACCTTC. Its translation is CASSLAGTGTEGYTF.

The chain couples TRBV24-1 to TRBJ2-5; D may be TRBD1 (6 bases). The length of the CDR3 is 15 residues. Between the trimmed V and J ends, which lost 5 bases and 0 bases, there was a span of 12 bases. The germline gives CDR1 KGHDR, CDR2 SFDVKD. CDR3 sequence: CATSGTDSYQETQYF. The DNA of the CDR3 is TGTGCCACCAGTGGGACAGATTCATACCAAGAGACCCAGTACTTC.

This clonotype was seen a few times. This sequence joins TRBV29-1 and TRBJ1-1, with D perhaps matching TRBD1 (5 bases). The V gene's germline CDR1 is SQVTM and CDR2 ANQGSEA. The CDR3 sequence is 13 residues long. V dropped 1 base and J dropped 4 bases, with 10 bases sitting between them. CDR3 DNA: TGCAGCGTTGAAGGGGGGGAGGTCACTGAAGCTTTCTTT. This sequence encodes CSVEGGEVTEAFF.

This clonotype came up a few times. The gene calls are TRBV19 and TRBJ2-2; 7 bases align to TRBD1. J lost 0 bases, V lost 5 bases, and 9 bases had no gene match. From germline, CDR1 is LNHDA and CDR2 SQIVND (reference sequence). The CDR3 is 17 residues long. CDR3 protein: CASSLGTGAPNTGELFF. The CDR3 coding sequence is TGTGCCAGTAGTCTCGGAACAGGGGCCCCGAACACCGGGGAGCTGTTTTTT.

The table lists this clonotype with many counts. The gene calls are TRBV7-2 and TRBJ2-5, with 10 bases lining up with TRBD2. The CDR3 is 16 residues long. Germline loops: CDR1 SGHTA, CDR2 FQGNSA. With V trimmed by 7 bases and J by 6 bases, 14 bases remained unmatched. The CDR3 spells CASTLSGGAMRQTQYF. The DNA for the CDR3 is TGTGCCAGCACTCTAAGCGGGGGGGCGATGAGACAGACCCAGTACTTC.

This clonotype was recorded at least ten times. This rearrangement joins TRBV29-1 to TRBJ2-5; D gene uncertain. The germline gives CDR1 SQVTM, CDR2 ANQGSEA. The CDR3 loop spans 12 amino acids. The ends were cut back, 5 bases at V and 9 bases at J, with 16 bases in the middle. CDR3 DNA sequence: TGCAGCGTTTCAACAGTGGCCATGGCCCAGTACTTC. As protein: CSVSTVAMAQYF.

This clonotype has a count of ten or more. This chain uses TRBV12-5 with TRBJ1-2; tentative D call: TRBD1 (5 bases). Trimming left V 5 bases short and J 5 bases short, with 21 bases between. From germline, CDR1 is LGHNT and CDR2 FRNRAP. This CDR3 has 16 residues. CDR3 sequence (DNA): TGTGCTAGTGGTGGCCCATACAGGCTGCTCAAATATGGCTACACCTTC. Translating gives CASGGPYRLLKYGYTF.

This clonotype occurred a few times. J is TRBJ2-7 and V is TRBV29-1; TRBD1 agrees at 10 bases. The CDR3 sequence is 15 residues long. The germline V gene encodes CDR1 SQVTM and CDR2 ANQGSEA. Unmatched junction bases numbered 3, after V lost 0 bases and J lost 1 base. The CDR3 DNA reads TGCAGCGTTGAAGACCCGGGACAGGGGTCCTACGAGCAGTACTTC. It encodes CSVEDPGQGSYEQYF.

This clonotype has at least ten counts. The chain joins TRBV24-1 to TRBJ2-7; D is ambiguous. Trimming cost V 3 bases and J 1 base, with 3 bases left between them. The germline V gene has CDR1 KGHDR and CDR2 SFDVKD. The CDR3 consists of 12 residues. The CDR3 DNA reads TGTGCCACCAGTGATGGGTCCTACGAGCAGTACTTC. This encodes CATSDGSYEQYF.

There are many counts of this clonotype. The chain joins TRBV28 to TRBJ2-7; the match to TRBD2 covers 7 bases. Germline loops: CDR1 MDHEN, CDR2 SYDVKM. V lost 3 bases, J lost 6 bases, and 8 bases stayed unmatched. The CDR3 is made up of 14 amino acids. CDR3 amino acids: CASSLVGGTGEQYF. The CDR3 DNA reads TGTGCCAGCAGTTTGGTCGGGGGGACGGGCGAGCAGTACTTC.

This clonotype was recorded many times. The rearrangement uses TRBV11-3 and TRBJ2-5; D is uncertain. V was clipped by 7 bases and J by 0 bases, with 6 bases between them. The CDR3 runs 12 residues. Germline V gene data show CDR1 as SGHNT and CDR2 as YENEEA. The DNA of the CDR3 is TGTGCCAGCAAAACAAACCAAGAGACCCAGTACTTC. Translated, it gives CASKTNQETQYF.

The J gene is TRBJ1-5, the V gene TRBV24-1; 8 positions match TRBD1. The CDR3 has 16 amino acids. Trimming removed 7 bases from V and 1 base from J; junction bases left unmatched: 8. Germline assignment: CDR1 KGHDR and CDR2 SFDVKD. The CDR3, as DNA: TGTGCCACCAGCTTGACAGGGGCACCGAGCAATCAGCCCCAGCATTTT. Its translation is CATSLTGAPSNQPQHF.

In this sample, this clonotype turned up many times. This chain's CDR3 is CATSGAGGGQPQHF. As DNA, the CDR3 is TGTGCCACCAGTGGGGCAGGCGGAGGTCAGCCCCAGCATTTT. V and J are TRBV24-1 and TRBJ1-5; D gene ambiguous. The V gene lost 5 bases and the J gene lost 6 bases, with 13 bases spanning the gap. This CDR3 has 14 amino acids. Germline V CDR1 and CDR2: KGHDR, SFDVKD.

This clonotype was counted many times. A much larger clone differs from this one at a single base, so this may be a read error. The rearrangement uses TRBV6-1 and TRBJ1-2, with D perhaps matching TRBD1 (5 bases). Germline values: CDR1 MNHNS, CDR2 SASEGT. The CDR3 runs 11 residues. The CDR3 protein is CTVTQGYGYTF. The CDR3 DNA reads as TGTACCGTCACCCAGGGCTATGGCTACACCTTC.

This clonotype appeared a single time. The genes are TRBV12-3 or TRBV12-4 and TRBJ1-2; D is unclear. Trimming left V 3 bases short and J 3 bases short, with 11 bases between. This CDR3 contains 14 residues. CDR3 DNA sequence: TGTGCCAGCAGTTTTGGGCGGGGAGACTATGGCTACACCTTC. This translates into CASSFGRGDYGYTF.

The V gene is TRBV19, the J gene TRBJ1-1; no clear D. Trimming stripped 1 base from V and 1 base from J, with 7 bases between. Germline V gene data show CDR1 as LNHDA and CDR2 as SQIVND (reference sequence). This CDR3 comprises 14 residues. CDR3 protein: CASSIGNRNTEAFF. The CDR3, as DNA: TGTGCCAGTAGTATAGGTAACAGGAACACTGAAGCTTTCTTT.

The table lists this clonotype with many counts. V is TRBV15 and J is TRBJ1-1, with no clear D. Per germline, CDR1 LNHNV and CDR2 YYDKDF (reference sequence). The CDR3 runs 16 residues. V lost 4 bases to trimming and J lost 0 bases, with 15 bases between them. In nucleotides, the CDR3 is TGTGCCACCAGCAATCCTAGGAGGGAGCTGAACACTGAAGCTTTCTTT. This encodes CATSNPRRELNTEAFF.

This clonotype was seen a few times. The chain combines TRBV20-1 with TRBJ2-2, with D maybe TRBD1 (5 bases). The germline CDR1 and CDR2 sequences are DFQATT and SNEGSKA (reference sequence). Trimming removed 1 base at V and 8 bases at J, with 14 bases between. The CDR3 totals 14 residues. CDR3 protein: CSARGETDGGELFF. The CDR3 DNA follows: TGCAGTGCTAGAGGCGAGACAGATGGGGGGGAGCTGTTTTTT.

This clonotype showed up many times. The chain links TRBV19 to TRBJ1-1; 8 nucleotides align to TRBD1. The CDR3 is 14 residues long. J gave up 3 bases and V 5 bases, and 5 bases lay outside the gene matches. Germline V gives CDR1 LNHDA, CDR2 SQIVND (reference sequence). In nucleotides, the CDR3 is TGTGCCAGTAGTTTACAGGGGGAGCACACTGAAGCTTTCTTT. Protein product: CASSLQGEHTEAFF.

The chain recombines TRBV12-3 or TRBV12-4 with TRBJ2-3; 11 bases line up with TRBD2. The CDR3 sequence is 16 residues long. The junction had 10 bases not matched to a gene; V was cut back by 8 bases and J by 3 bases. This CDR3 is CASSTQLAGVTDTQYF. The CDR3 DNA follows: TGTGCCAGCTCCACCCAACTAGCGGGGGTAACAGATACGCAGTATTTT.

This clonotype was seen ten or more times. This CDR3 is CASSLTGGTKTQYF. The CDR3, as DNA: TGTGCCAGCAGCTTAACGGGGGGGACCAAGACCCAGTACTTC. The J gene is TRBJ2-5, the V gene TRBV11-2; 8 bases line up with TRBD2. This CDR3 region has 14 residues. The V gene end was trimmed by 2 bases and the J gene end by 6 bases; junction bases not matched to a gene: 5. The germline V gene has CDR1 SGHAT and CDR2 FQNNGV.

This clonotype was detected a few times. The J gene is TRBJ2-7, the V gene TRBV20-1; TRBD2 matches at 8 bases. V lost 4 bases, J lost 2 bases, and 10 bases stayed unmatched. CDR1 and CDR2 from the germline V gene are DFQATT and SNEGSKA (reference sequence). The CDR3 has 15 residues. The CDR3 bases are TGCAGTGCTAAGAGCGGGGGAGTGGGTACCTACGAGCAGTACTTC. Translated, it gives CSAKSGGVGTYEQYF.

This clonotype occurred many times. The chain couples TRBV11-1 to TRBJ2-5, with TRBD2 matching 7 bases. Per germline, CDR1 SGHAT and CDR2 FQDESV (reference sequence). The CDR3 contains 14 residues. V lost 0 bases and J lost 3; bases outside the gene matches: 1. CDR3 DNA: TGTGCCAGCAGCTTAGCGGGAGGGGAAGAGACCCAGTACTTC. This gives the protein CASSLAGGEETQYF.

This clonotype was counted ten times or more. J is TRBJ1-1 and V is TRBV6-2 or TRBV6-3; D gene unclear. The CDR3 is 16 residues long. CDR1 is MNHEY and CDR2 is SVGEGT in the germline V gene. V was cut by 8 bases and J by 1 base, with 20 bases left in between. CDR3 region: CASDMMNGLANTEAFF. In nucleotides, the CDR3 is TGTGCCAGCGATATGATGAACGGGTTGGCGAACACTGAAGCTTTCTTT.